A selection of T cell receptor beta chains follows, all from one sample in a study of blood T cell repertoires in COVID-19. The table came from immunoSEQ multiplex PCR; TCRdb's copy has only in-frame clones and leaves some out. The table records 350,000 or so clones, roughly 86% of them present only once. Input material: PBMCs or T cells enriched from blood (not recorded which). These receptors were collected from a woman in her thirties who had been exposed to COVID-19. Both conserved end residues are part of each CDR3. The order of the fields is clone size, V gene, D gene, J gene, CDR3 protein, CDR3 DNA. The D gene is left open where the match is weak. Size values are once, few and many counts, or a class for expanded clones, and some rows have none.

clone size: -
V gene: TRBV7-2
D gene: TRBD2
J gene: TRBJ2-1
CDR3 protein: CASSITSANYNEQFF
CDR3 DNA: TGTGCCAGCAGCATTACTAGCGCAAACTACAATGAGCAGTTCTTC

clone size: few
V gene: TRBV19
D gene: TRBD1
J gene: TRBJ1-5
CDR3 protein: CASSIETGRGSQPQHF
CDR3 DNA: TGTGCCAGTAGTATCGAGACAGGGCGTGGGTCTCAGCCCCAGCATTTT

clone size: -
V gene: TRBV28
D gene: -
J gene: TRBJ1-3
CDR3 protein: CASSNPGLSSGNTIYF
CDR3 DNA: TGTGCCAGCAGTAATCCGGGACTGAGCTCTGGAAACACCATATATTTT

clone size: -
V gene: TRBV4-1
D gene: -
J gene: TRBJ2-4
CDR3 protein: CASSPAPDSGGAKNIQYF
CDR3 DNA: TGCGCCAGCAGCCCTGCCCCGGATTCTGGGGGGGCCAAAAACATTCAGTACTTC

clone size: -
V gene: TRBV3-1/TRBV3-2
D gene: TRBD1
J gene: TRBJ1-2
CDR3 protein: CASSRGTGDGYTF
CDR3 DNA: TGTGCCAGCAGCCGGGGGACAGGGGATGGCTACACCTTC

clone size: -
V gene: TRBV9
D gene: TRBD1
J gene: TRBJ1-1
CDR3 protein: CASTTWTGVNTEAFF
CDR3 DNA: TGTGCCAGCACCACATGGACAGGGGTGAACACTGAAGCTTTCTTT

clone size: few
V gene: TRBV15
D gene: -
J gene: TRBJ1-6
CDR3 protein: CATSRDLSPLHF
CDR3 DNA: TGTGCCACCAGCAGAGATCTTTCACCCCTCCACTTT

clone size: -
V gene: TRBV30
D gene: TRBD1
J gene: TRBJ1-1
CDR3 protein: CAWSGQGKLNTEAFF
CDR3 DNA: TGTGCCTGGAGTGGACAGGGAAAACTGAACACTGAAGCTTTCTTT

clone size: -
V gene: TRBV7-8
D gene: TRBD1
J gene: TRBJ2-7
CDR3 protein: CASSKGQGFYEQYF
CDR3 DNA: TGTGCCAGCAGCAAGGGACAGGGATTCTACGAGCAGTACTTC

clone size: -
V gene: TRBV28
D gene: TRBD1
J gene: TRBJ1-5
CDR3 protein: CASEGQGFNQPQHF
CDR3 DNA: TGTGCCAGCGAGGGACAGGGGTTCAATCAGCCCCAGCATTTT

clone size: -
V gene: TRBV3-1/TRBV3-2
D gene: -
J gene: TRBJ1-6
CDR3 protein: CASSQGPPGTRSRSPLHF
CDR3 DNA: TGTGCCAGCAGCCAAGGTCCCCCCGGGACAAGGTCACGGTCACCCCTCCACTTT

clone size: -
V gene: TRBV6-2/TRBV6-3
D gene: TRBD1
J gene: TRBJ1-1
CDR3 protein: CASSYRQGRTEAFF
CDR3 DNA: TGTGCCAGCAGTTACCGACAGGGGCGGACTGAAGCTTTCTTT

clone size: once
V gene: TRBV24-1
D gene: -
J gene: TRBJ2-5
CDR3 protein: CAAQTGTKETQYF
CDR3 DNA: TGTGCCGCCCAGACAGGCACCAAAGAGACCCAGTACTTC

clone size: -
V gene: TRBV27
D gene: TRBD1
J gene: TRBJ1-2
CDR3 protein: CASSLGTGGFYGYTF
CDR3 DNA: TGTGCCAGCAGTTTAGGGACAGGGGGGTTCTATGGCTACACCTTC

clone size: -
V gene: TRBV19
D gene: TRBD2
J gene: TRBJ2-3
CDR3 protein: CASSIPGLAATQYF
CDR3 DNA: TGTGCCAGTAGTATCCCCGGACTAGCGGCAACGCAGTATTTT

clone size: -
V gene: TRBV24-1
D gene: TRBD2
J gene: TRBJ2-1
CDR3 protein: CATSDVLAGAGNEQFF
CDR3 DNA: TGTGCCACCAGTGATGTCCTAGCGGGAGCAGGAAATGAGCAGTTCTTC

clone size: -
V gene: TRBV18
D gene: -
J gene: TRBJ2-3
CDR3 protein: CASTKDSSVTDTQYF
CDR3 DNA: TGTGCCAGCACCAAGGACAGTTCGGTCACAGATACGCAGTATTTT

clone size: -
V gene: TRBV11-3
D gene: -
J gene: TRBJ2-7
CDR3 protein: CASSRDPGAGDEQYF
CDR3 DNA: TGTGCCAGCAGCCGTGATCCGGGCGCCGGGGACGAGCAGTACTTC

clone size: -
V gene: TRBV29-1
D gene: -
J gene: TRBJ2-4
CDR3 protein: CSVMTRLAKNIQYF
CDR3 DNA: TGCAGCGTCATGACACGGCTAGCCAAAAACATTCAGTACTTC

clone size: -
V gene: TRBV7-9
D gene: -
J gene: TRBJ2-2
CDR3 protein: CASSWSDTGELFF
CDR3 DNA: TGTGCCAGCAGCTGGTCGGACACCGGGGAGCTGTTTTTT

clone size: -
V gene: TRBV5-1
D gene: TRBD1
J gene: TRBJ1-2
CDR3 protein: CASSLIQGVANYGYTF
CDR3 DNA: TGCGCCAGCAGCTTAATACAGGGGGTAGCTAACTATGGCTACACCTTC

clone size: -
V gene: TRBV28
D gene: TRBD1
J gene: TRBJ2-7
CDR3 protein: CASSLVSTGDWYEQYF
CDR3 DNA: TGTGCCAGCAGTTTGGTTAGTACAGGGGATTGGTACGAGCAGTACTTC

clone size: -
V gene: TRBV4-1
D gene: TRBD2
J gene: TRBJ2-7
CDR3 protein: CASSHETGTSSYEQYF
CDR3 DNA: TGCGCCAGCAGCCATGAAACCGGGACTAGCAGCTACGAGCAGTACTTC

clone size: -
V gene: TRBV28
D gene: TRBD2
J gene: TRBJ2-5
CDR3 protein: CASSPTGSGRGETQYF
CDR3 DNA: TGTGCCAGCAGTCCAACGGGTAGCGGGAGGGGTGAGACCCAGTACTTC

clone size: -
V gene: TRBV30
D gene: TRBD1
J gene: TRBJ2-7
CDR3 protein: CAHGQGAYEQYF
CDR3 DNA: TGTGCCCACGGTCAGGGGGCTTACGAGCAGTACTTC

clone size: -
V gene: TRBV18
D gene: TRBD1
J gene: TRBJ1-1
CDR3 protein: CASSPNRGETEAFF
CDR3 DNA: TGTGCCAGCTCACCAAACAGGGGTGAGACTGAAGCTTTCTTT

clone size: -
V gene: TRBV7-9
D gene: TRBD1
J gene: TRBJ2-3
CDR3 protein: CASSVGQEPAVDTQYF
CDR3 DNA: TGTGCCAGCAGCGTAGGACAGGAGCCAGCGGTAGATACGCAGTATTTT

clone size: -
V gene: TRBV7-8
D gene: -
J gene: TRBJ1-1
CDR3 protein: CASSLGGENTEAFF
CDR3 DNA: TGTGCCAGCAGCCTTGGGGGGGAGAACACTGAAGCTTTCTTT

clone size: -
V gene: TRBV28
D gene: TRBD2
J gene: TRBJ2-1
CDR3 protein: CASSSPLSGLAVYNEQFF
CDR3 DNA: TGTGCCAGCAGTTCTCCCTTGTCCGGACTAGCGGTCTACAATGAGCAGTTCTTC

clone size: -
V gene: TRBV5-6
D gene: TRBD1
J gene: TRBJ1-2
CDR3 protein: CASSLPGTGIGYTF
CDR3 DNA: TGTGCCAGCAGCTTACCCGGGACAGGAATTGGCTACACCTTC

clone size: -
V gene: TRBV19
D gene: TRBD1
J gene: TRBJ1-5
CDR3 protein: CASWDRDDQPQHF
CDR3 DNA: TGTGCCAGTTGGGACAGGGACGATCAGCCCCAGCATTTT

clone size: -
V gene: TRBV24-1
D gene: -
J gene: TRBJ2-3
CDR3 protein: CATSGLGSLRTDTQYF
CDR3 DNA: TGTGCCACCAGTGGTTTAGGTAGCCTTCGCACAGATACGCAGTATTTT

clone size: -
V gene: TRBV6-1
D gene: TRBD1
J gene: TRBJ2-7
CDR3 protein: CASREGTGWSYEQYF
CDR3 DNA: TGTGCCAGCAGGGAAGGGACAGGGTGGTCCTACGAGCAGTACTTC

clone size: -
V gene: TRBV6-5
D gene: TRBD2
J gene: TRBJ2-7
CDR3 protein: CASRPGLAGDDEQYF
CDR3 DNA: TGTGCCAGCAGGCCAGGACTAGCGGGAGATGACGAGCAGTACTTC

clone size: -
V gene: TRBV5-1
D gene: TRBD1
J gene: TRBJ2-1
CDR3 protein: CASYKLTGGLGHDEQFF
CDR3 DNA: TGCGCCAGCTATAAACTTACAGGGGGCTTGGGGCACGATGAGCAGTTCTTC

clone size: -
V gene: TRBV24-1
D gene: TRBD1
J gene: TRBJ1-1
CDR3 protein: CATSGRTGEAFF
CDR3 DNA: TGTGCCACCAGTGGGAGGACAGGTGAAGCTTTCTTT

clone size: -
V gene: TRBV19
D gene: TRBD2
J gene: TRBJ2-1
CDR3 protein: CASAPGTRRHNEQFF
CDR3 DNA: TGTGCCAGTGCGCCCGGGACTAGACGCCACAATGAGCAGTTCTTC

clone size: few
V gene: TRBV5-1
D gene: TRBD1
J gene: TRBJ1-2
CDR3 protein: CASSPDPDRESGYTF
CDR3 DNA: TGCGCCAGCAGCCCCGACCCGGACAGGGAGTCCGGCTACACCTTC

clone size: once
V gene: TRBV28
D gene: TRBD2
J gene: TRBJ2-7
CDR3 protein: CASSLVGRVAYEQYF
CDR3 DNA: TGTGCCAGCAGTTTGGTCGGGAGGGTGGCCTACGAGCAGTACTTC

clone size: -
V gene: TRBV18
D gene: TRBD1
J gene: TRBJ2-3
CDR3 protein: CASSPSTGGSADTQYF
CDR3 DNA: TGTGCCAGCTCACCTAGTACAGGGGGTAGTGCGGATACGCAGTATTTT